Below, one T cell receptor (beta chain) is given with its context. The target antigen is unknown. This specimen comes from a study of shared clonotypes between healthy human individuals. Study conclusions and caveats: The expectation was that sequencing depth would affect clonotype sharing among donors.

Trimming cost V 1 base and J 4 bases, with 15 bases left between them. The CDR3 spans 16 residues. Germline CDR1 reads SGHVS; CDR2 reads FNYEAQ. Assay runs were performed at deep level. Sorted-subset replicate PCRs used approximately 200 ng of genomic DNA. This amount corresponded to tens of thousands of T cell genomes. The repertoire was sequenced with immunoSEQ multiplex PCR; TCRdb's copy has only in-frame clones and lacks some. The sample contains 1,400,000 or so clones, 97% to 99% of which appear only once. The receptor was derived from a man aged 30 to 39 in good health. The chain is built from TRBV7-6 and TRBJ2-3, with unresolved D. Material: naive CD4+ T cells sorted from blood. As for subset: CD45RA+ positively selected. In nucleotides, the CDR3 is TGTGCCAGCAGCTTAGGTAGCCTTGGAGCCGCAGATACGCAGTATTTT. Its protein product is CASSLGSLGAADTQYF.